This TCR beta chain was identified during a study of identical twins. This CDR3 is built from 15 residues. Germline loops: CDR1 SEHNR, CDR2 FQNEAQ (reference sequence). Trimming pared 4 bases from V and 1 base from J, leaving 10 bases between. MiXCR, run by TCRdb on the 5' RACE reads, gives a single entry per CDR3 protein. Seen here are roughly 250,000 distinct CDR3 sequences, 6% to 8.5% observed once, and the top ten hold roughly 5%. Study results and caveats: Insertions ran lower in abundant cord blood beta clonotypes, though not in memory repertoires. Models underestimated how often monozygotic twins shared out-of-frame TCR alpha.

There are many counts of this clonotype. Its antigen is still unknown. This sample also appeared in a second study, on yellow fever vaccine responses in identical twins.

Sequences were obtained from CD8+ T cells sorted from blood. The chain carries TRBV7-9 and TRBJ1-4, with no clear D. The source of this sequence is a young woman in good health. Here the CDR3 reads CASSSPFITNEKLFF. Here the CDR3 DNA reads TGTGCCAGCAGCTCACCGTTTATAACTAATGAAAAACTGTTTTTT.